Given below is one T cell receptor beta chain in context. Its cognate antigen is unknown. Survey-level immunoSEQ v3.0 assays were run. Repertoires were generated with immunoSEQ multiplex PCR, while TCRdb's copy carries only in-frame clones and drops some. The sample includes some 35,000 clones, 94% of them seen just once. The ends were cut back, 5 bases at V and 1 base at J, with 11 bases in the middle. Germline CDR1 and CDR2: SGHTA and FQGTGA. The CDR3 has 14 residues. The sample is drawn from a study of long-term antiretroviral therapy in people with HIV. Whole-study findings and limits: From the mid-2000s to the late 2010s, blood was obtained, possibly while participants received older ART regimens.

The sample consisted of unsorted PBMCs, taken just over 5 years after starting antiretroviral therapy. The chain carries TRBV7-3 and TRBJ2-5; TRBD1 is a possible D gene (5 bases). The sequence came from a woman in her forties or fifties with HIV. CDR3 loop: CASSIDSTQETQYF. The CDR3 DNA sequence: TGTGCCAGCAGCATCGACAGCACCCAAGAGACCCAGTACTTC. Supplemented by reference TRBV7-3 and TRBJ2-5, the full variable domain reads GAGVSQTPSNKVTEKGKYVELRCDPISGHTALYWYRQSLGQGPEFLIYFQGTGAADDSGLPNDRFFAVRPEGSVSTLKIQRTERGDSAVYLCASSIDSTQETQYFGPGTRLLVL.